This is a list of T cell receptor beta chains from one sample in a study of T cells in Graves' hyperthyroidism and ophthalmopathy. TCRdb re-called the multiplex PCR reads through MiXCR, storing one row per CDR3 protein. The sample contains 20,000 to 30,000 distinct CDR3 sequences, less than 45% of which appear only once. Input material: blood. These receptors came from a young woman with Graves' hyperthyroidism. Both conserved end residues are part of each CDR3. D genes are given only for firm matches. Only some rows state a clone size, as once, few, many or a class for expanded clones.

cdr3_nt cdr3_aa clone_size d_call j_call v_call
TGCAGCTACCATAGGGCTGACTATGGCTACACCTTC CSYHRADYGYTF - - TRBJ1-2 TRBV5-5
TGTGCCAGCAGCTTAGGCTGGGTACCAGCTTTCTTT CASSLGWVPAFF many - TRBJ1-1 TRBV11-2
TGCGCCAGCAGCTTTACAGGGGGGGGAGATATGCAGTATTTT CASSFTGGGDMQYF - - TRBJ2-3 TRBV5-1
TGCGCCAGCAGCCAAGACGGGACAGGGGGTTCCTACGAGCAGTACTTC CASSQDGTGGSYEQYF many TRBD1 TRBJ2-7 TRBV4-1
TGCGCCACCGAGTCGAGCGGGCGGACCTACAATGAGCAGTTCTTC CATESSGRTYNEQFF few - TRBJ2-1 TRBV10-1
TGCGCCAGCAGCGGGCGGGTTGGGGGCGAGCAGTACTTC CASSGRVGGEQYF - - TRBJ2-7 TRBV5-1
TGTGCCAGCAGCGGCCCAATGGTGGGGCGGCAAGAGACCCAGTACTTC CASSGPMVGRQETQYF medium-sized - TRBJ2-5 TRBV9
TGTGCCAGCAGCCGGGACAGGGCAGGGGAACTGTTTTTT CASSRDRAGELFF many TRBD1 TRBJ1-4 TRBV6-4
TGCAGTGCCCTAGGACTAGCGGAAGCTTTCTTT CSALGLAEAFF few - TRBJ1-1 TRBV20-1
TGCAGCGTTGATTACCGACAGGGAGCGCAGTATTTT CSVDYRQGAQYF - TRBD1 TRBJ2-3 TRBV29-1
TGTGCCACCAGCAGTTTGAGAAAGAGTAACACCTACGAGCAGTACTTC CATSSLRKSNTYEQYF many - TRBJ2-7 TRBV15
TGTGCCAGCAGTCGACTAGCGGGAGACAATTACGGGCAGTACTTC CASSRLAGDNYGQYF - TRBD2 TRBJ2-7 TRBV11-1
TGTGCCAGCAGCTGGGGGGCGGGGGAGCAGTACTTC CASSWGAGEQYF - - TRBJ2-7 TRBV11-2
TGTGCCACCAGCAGAGGGGAGGTCTCCTACAATGAGCAGTTCTTC CATSRGEVSYNEQFF many - TRBJ2-1 TRBV15
TGTGCCAGCAGCCTGGGGGGGGGACGGCAGCGGCGGGGAGCTGTTTTT CASSLGGGRQRRGAVF - TRBD2 TRBJ2-2 TRBV6-1
TGTGCCACCAGTGATTTCTACGAGCAGTACTTC CATSDFYEQYF - - TRBJ2-7 TRBV24-1
TGTGCCACCAGTGTTTTGGGGGAGTCCCAGTACTTC CATSVLGESQYF - - TRBJ2-5 TRBV24-1
TGTGCCAGCAGCCCTACGTCGTGGGGCGGAGAGACCCAGCATTTT CASSPTSWGGETQHF - - TRBJ1-5 TRBV7-9
TGTGCCAGCAGTGACCGCGGGACAGGGGCATTTGATACGCAGTATTTT CASSDRGTGAFDTQYF many TRBD1 TRBJ2-3 TRBV6-4
TGTGCCATCAGTGAAGGCCCGATCTCTACTGGGGCCAACGTCCTGACTTTC CAISEGPISTGANVLTF - - TRBJ2-6 TRBV10-3
TGTGCCATCAGCACGACAGAGGCGGGTAATTCACCCATCCACTTC CAISTTEAGNSPIHF - - TRBJ1-6 TRBV9
TGCGCCAGCAGTGAGCTAGCGGGAGGGTGGACCGGGGAGCTGTTTTTT CASSELAGGWTGELFF - TRBD2 TRBJ2-2 TRBV10-2
TGTGCCAGCAGTGGACAGGGTGGCTCTAATTCACCCCTCCACTTT CASSGQGGSNSPLHF - TRBD1 TRBJ1-6 TRBV2
TGCAGTGCCCGGACTAGCGGGGATTACGAGCAGTACTTC CSARTSGDYEQYF - TRBD2 TRBJ2-7 TRBV20-1
TGCAGTGCTAGGAGGGAGGGGATAACAGATACGCAGTATTTT CSARREGITDTQYF many TRBD2 TRBJ2-3 TRBV20-1
TGCAGCGTTGGGGGGGGGTTTGGAAACACCATATATTTT CSVGGGFGNTIYF medium-sized - TRBJ1-3 TRBV29-1
TGTGCCAGCAGTGATGACTCTGGGGCCAACGCCCTGACTTTC CASSDDSGANALTF - - TRBJ2-6 TRBV2
TGTGCCACCAGTGATGAGGGACTAGCACCCAACAGACCCTACAATGAGCAGTTCTTC CATSDEGLAPNRPYNEQFF medium-sized TRBD2 TRBJ2-1 TRBV24-1